This entry describes one T cell receptor (beta chain). Its specificity is unknown. The method was immunoSEQ multiplex PCR; TCRdb's version includes in-frame clones alone and lacks a portion of them. The sample consists of fewer than 800,000 clones, about 90% of them appearing once. The data derive from a study of Ad26.COV2.S vaccination and SARS-CoV-2 variants. Turning to the study itself: Ad26.COV2.S, an intramuscular injection, was given once or twice 56 days apart.

Treatment meaning: roughly 18 received Ad26.COV2.S at low or high dose, single or two shots; several received placebo; per-sample allocation not given. Sampling occurred on day 63 after the first vaccine or placebo injection. As its vector, the vaccine had Ad26, which expressed Wuhan-strain SARS-CoV-2 spike. The study's findings and limits: Vaccine recipients showed a spike-specific TCR breadth that was higher than in placebo recipients.

The V and J ends lost 2 bases and 7 bases respectively, with 11 bases between them. CDR3 length: 13 residues. The chain joins TRBV12-3 or TRBV12-4 to TRBJ1-2, with unresolved D. Source: peripheral blood, taken in a trial of Ad26.COV2.S vaccine versus placebo. The TCR originated in a person aged 18-65 years who received the Ad26.COV2.S COVID-19 vaccine or a placebo. The CDR3 is CASSLQERRGYTF. Here the CDR3 DNA reads TGTGCCAGCAGTTTACAGGAGCGCCGTGGCTACACCTTC.